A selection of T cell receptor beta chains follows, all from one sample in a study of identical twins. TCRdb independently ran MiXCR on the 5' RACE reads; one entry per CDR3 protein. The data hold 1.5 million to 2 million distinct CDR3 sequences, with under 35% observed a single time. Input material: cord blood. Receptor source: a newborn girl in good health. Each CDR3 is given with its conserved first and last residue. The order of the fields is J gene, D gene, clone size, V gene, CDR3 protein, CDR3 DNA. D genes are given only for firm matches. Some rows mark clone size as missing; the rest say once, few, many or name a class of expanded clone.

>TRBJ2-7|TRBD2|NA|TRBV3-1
CASSLGLAGGPTYEQYF
TGTGCCAGCAGCCTCGGACTAGCGGGAGGCCCAACCTACGAGCAGTACTTC
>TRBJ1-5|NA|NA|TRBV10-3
CAISESDHSNQPQHF
TGTGCCATCAGTGAGTCGGATCATAGCAATCAGCCCCAGCATTTT
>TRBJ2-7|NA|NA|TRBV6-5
CASSHLGGSGSSYEQYF
TGTGCCAGCAGTCACTTAGGGGGTAGCGGTTCCTCCTACGAGCAGTACTTC
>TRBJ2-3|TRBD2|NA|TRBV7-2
CASSPWTSASTDTQYF
TGTGCCAGCAGCCCATGGACTAGCGCTAGCACAGATACGCAGTATTTT
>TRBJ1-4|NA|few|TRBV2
CASSEGEGNEKLFF
TGTGCCAGCAGTGAAGGGGAAGGAAATGAAAAACTGTTTTTT
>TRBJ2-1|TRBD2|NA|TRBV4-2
CASSQDGRGGRNEQFF
TGTGCCAGCAGCCAAGATGGGCGGGGGGGGCGTAATGAGCAGTTCTTC
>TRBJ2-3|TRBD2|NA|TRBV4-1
CASRTSGTEDTQYF
TGCGCCAGCAGGACCAGCGGGACGGAGGATACGCAGTATTTT
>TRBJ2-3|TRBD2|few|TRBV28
CAWRGGLSTDTQYF
TGTGCCTGGCGCGGGGGGCTCTCAACAGATACGCAGTATTTT
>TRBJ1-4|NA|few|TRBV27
CASSLSWGQGNEKLFF
TGTGCCAGCAGTTTATCGTGGGGTCAGGGTAATGAAAAACTGTTTTTT
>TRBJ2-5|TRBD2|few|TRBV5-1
CASSQRGSLAGADQETQYF
TGCGCCAGCAGCCAGAGGGGGTCCTTAGCGGGGGCCGACCAAGAGACCCAGTACTTC
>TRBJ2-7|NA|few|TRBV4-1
CASSQPFSYEQYF
TGCGCCAGCAGCCAACCCTTCTCCTACGAGCAGTACTTC
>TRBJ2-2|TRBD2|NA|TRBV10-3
CAVSEERENTGELFF
TGTGCCGTCAGTGAAGAGCGGGAGAACACCGGGGAGCTGTTTTTT
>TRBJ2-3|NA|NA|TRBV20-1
CSASGNYPDTQYF
TGCAGTGCTAGCGGGAATTACCCAGATACGCAGTATTTT
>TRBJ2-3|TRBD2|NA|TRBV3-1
CASSPGGTFIFTQYF
TGTGCCAGCAGCCCGGGGGGGACGTTTATCTTTACGCAGTATTTT
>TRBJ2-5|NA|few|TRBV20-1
CSARDLRGRGFYNEQYF
TGCAGTGCTAGAGACCTCCGGGGTCGAGGGTTCTACAATGAGCAGTACTTC
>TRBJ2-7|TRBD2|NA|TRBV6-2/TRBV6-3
CASSYTLAGVYNEQYF
TGTGCCAGCAGTTACACGCTAGCGGGGGTCTACAATGAGCAGTACTTC
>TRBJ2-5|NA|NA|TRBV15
CATSRDRPAGETQYF
TGTGCCACCAGCAGAGATCGGCCAGCCGGGGAGACCCAGTACTTC
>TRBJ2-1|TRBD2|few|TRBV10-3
CAISRSTSGRTNEQFF
TGTGCCATCAGTAGATCCACTAGCGGGAGAACGAATGAGCAGTTCTTC
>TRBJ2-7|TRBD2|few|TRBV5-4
CASSLSTSGRTHEQYF
TGTGCCAGCAGCTTGTCAACTAGCGGGAGGACCCACGAGCAGTACTTC
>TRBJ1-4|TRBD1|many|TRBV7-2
CASSPRTGRNEKLFF
TGTGCCAGCAGCCCGCGGACAGGGAGAAATGAAAAACTGTTTTTT
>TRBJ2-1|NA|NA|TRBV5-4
CASSLDPGLYNEQFF
TGTGCCAGCAGCTTGGATCCGGGACTTTACAATGAGCAGTTCTTC
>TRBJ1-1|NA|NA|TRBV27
CASHMNPAFEAFF
TGTGCCAGCCACATGAACCCGGCGTTCGAAGCTTTCTTT